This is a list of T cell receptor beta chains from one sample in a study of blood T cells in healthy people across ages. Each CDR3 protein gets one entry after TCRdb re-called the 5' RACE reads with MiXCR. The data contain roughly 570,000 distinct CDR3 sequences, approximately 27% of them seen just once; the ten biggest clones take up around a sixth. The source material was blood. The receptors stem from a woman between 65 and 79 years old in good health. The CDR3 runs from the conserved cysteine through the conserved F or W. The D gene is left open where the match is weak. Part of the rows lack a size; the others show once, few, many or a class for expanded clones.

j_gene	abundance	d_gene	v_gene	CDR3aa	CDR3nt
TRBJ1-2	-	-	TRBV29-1	CSVHTGLTYGYTF	TGCAGCGTGCACACAGGGCTGACCTATGGCTACACCTTC
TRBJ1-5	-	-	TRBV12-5	CASGQNLGLGNQPQHF	TGTGCTAGTGGACAGAATTTGGGGTTGGGCAATCAGCCCCAGCATTTT
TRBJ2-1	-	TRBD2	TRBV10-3	CAISERRGGGARNEQFF	TGTGCCATCAGTGAAAGAAGAGGCGGGGGGGCGCGAAATGAGCAGTTCTTC
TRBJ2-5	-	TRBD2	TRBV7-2	CASSWASGGQETQYF	TGTGCCAGCAGCTGGGCTAGCGGGGGACAAGAGACCCAGTACTTC
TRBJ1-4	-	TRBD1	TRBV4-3	CASSQDGQGGMPNEKLFF	TGCGCCAGCAGCCAAGATGGGCAGGGGGGCATGCCTAATGAAAAACTGTTTTTT
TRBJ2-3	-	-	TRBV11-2	CASSLGSIGGADTQYF	TGTGCCAGCAGCTTAGGATCCATCGGTGGGGCAGATACGCAGTATTTT
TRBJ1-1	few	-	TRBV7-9	CASSSWGLNTEAFF	TGTGCCAGCAGCTCTTGGGGGTTGAACACTGAAGCTTTCTTT
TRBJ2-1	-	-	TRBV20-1	CSATWEIYNEQFF	TGCAGTGCCACCTGGGAGATTTACAATGAGCAGTTCTTC
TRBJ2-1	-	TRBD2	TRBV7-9	CASSQEDRGGYNEQFF	TGTGCCAGCAGCCAGGAAGACCGGGGGGGCTACAATGAGCAGTTCTTC
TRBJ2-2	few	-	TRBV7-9	CASSLTGTGTGELFF	TGTGCCAGCAGCTTGACAGGAACCGGCACCGGGGAGCTGTTTTTT
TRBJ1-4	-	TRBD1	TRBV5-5	CASSQGQGTEKLFF	TGTGCCAGCAGCCAGGGACAGGGAACTGAAAAACTGTTTTTT
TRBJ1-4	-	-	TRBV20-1	CSARDPARLTEKLFF	TGCAGTGCTAGAGATCCGGCAAGGCTAACTGAAAAACTGTTTTTT
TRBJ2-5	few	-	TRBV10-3	CAIRQGIQETQYF	TGTGCCATCAGGCAGGGGATCCAAGAGACCCAGTACTTC
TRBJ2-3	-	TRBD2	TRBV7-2	CASRAGTSADTQYF	TGTGCCAGCAGGGCCGGGACTAGTGCAGATACGCAGTATTTT
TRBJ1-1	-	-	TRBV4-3	CASSQVFGKTLNTEAFF	TGCGCCAGCAGCCAAGTGTTCGGAAAGACGTTGAACACTGAAGCTTTCTTT
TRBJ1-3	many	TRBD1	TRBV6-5	CASSPQGAGNTIYF	TGTGCCAGCAGTCCACAGGGGGCTGGAAACACCATATATTTT
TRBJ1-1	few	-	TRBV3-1	CASSQAYKAGAFF	TGTGCCAGCAGCCAAGCGTACAAGGCTGGGGCTTTCTTT
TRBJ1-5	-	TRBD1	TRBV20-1	CSAGQGGQPQHF	TGCAGTGCTGGACAGGGGGGTCAGCCCCAGCATTTT
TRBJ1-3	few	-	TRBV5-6	CASSLSGAYSGNTIYF	TGTGCCAGCAGCTTATCCGGGGCATACTCTGGAAACACCATATATTTT
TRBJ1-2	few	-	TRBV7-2	CASSFDRTPYTF	TGTGCCAGCAGCTTCGACAGAACCCCCTACACCTTC
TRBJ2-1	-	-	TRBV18	CTSSPEQGGEQFF	TGTACCAGCTCACCAGAGCAGGGGGGAGAACAGTTCTTC
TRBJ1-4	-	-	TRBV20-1	CSARVPGDSEKLFF	TGCAGTGCTAGAGTCCCAGGGGATAGTGAAAAACTGTTTTTT
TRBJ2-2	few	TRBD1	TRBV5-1	CASSLPDRGAGELFF	TGCGCCAGCAGCTTACCGGACAGGGGAGCCGGGGAGCTGTTTTTT
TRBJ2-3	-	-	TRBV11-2	CAISLVGSQYF	TGTGCCATCAGCTTGGTCGGCAGTCAGTATTTT
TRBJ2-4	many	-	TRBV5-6	CASSLAGAKNIQYF	TGTGCCAGCAGCTTGGCGGGGGCCAAAAACATTCAGTACTTC